A selection of T cell receptor beta chains follows, all from one sample in a study of response to subunit inactivated influenza vaccine. TCRdb used MiXCR to reprocess the RT-PCR reads, holding one entry per CDR3 protein. The data contain over 450,000 distinct CDR3 sequences, approximately 13% of them singletons. Material: PBMCs from blood, obtained 40 to 50 days after vaccination. The receptors stem from a man aged 45-65 years who received an inactivated influenza vaccine. Each CDR3 is given without its conserved first and last residue. Size is omitted from some rows. Given values are once, few, many or a class for expanded clones.

abundance	v_gene	j_gene	CDR3aa
NA	TRBV9	TRBJ1-5	ASGGTGTNQPQH
NA	TRBV2	TRBJ2-7	ASSDRVLLTLGQY
many	TRBV4-1	TRBJ2-1	ASSQLGNEQF
NA	TRBV5-1	TRBJ2-5	ASSLDWTFQETQY
NA	TRBV6-2/TRBV6-3	TRBJ1-5	ASSDSFNQPQH
few	TRBV4-2	TRBJ2-5	ASSQVRGTQETQY
few	TRBV5-1	TRBJ2-1	ASTGLAANEQF
few	TRBV7-9	TRBJ2-7	ASSRWGGGGFHEQY
many	TRBV29-1	TRBJ1-2	SAKTGEDYGYT
NA	TRBV20-1	TRBJ1-2	SASPQGGLYGYT
few	TRBV4-3	TRBJ2-4	ASSQKTGTRLSRAKNIQY
few	TRBV7-2	TRBJ2-7	ASSLNLGGYEQY
NA	TRBV20-1	TRBJ2-1	SATLLVEGGQF